The clone carrying this TCR beta chain was seen ten or more times. The data stem from a study of T cells in Graves' hyperthyroidism and ophthalmopathy. Amplified TCR beta CDR3 regions came from RNA transcripts. First-round RT-PCR of the TCR CDR3 relied on the HTBI primer set. MiXCR was run by TCRdb on the multiplex PCR reads, yielding one entry per CDR3 protein. The sample yields about 400,000 distinct CDR3 sequences, 14% to 15% seen once. The CDR3 is 14 amino acids. Germline V lookup: CDR1 SEHNR, CDR2 FQNEAQ (reference sequence). The V and J ends lost 5 bases and 2 bases respectively, with 13 bases between them.

The rearrangement joins TRBV7-9 to TRBJ2-7, with D possibly TRBD1 on 7 matching bases. The sample consisted of blood. This receptor was identified in a woman in her 30s with Graves' hyperthyroidism. CDR3 DNA sequence: TGTGCCAGCAGCAAGGCAGGGGGGCCCTACGAGCAGTACTTC. Residues: CASSKAGGPYEQYF.